The rows below give T cell receptor beta chains drawn from one sample of a study of shared clonotypes between healthy human individuals. Some clones are missing from TCRdb's copy, which holds only in-frame ones; the method was immunoSEQ multiplex PCR. The top ten clones hold around 0.45% of a sample with roughly 1.5 million clones, around 98% of them seen once. Sequencing was performed on naive CD4+ T cells sorted from blood. The origin of the receptors is a man aged 25-45 years in good health. The CDR3 runs from the conserved cysteine through the conserved F or W. The D gene is left open where the match is weak. Not all rows give a size; the values are once, few, many and, for expanded clones, a class.

CDR3nt	CDR3aa	abundance	j_gene	len	v_gene	d_gene
TGTGCCAGTAGATCTCCCTCAGGGCCGAGCCAGCCCCAGCATTTT	CASRSPSGPSQPQHF	.	TRBJ1-5	15	TRBV19	.
TGTGCCAGCAGCGGACAGGGGGCTTCCACAGATACGCAGTATTTT	CASSGQGASTDTQYF	.	TRBJ2-3	15	TRBV9	TRBD1
TGTGCCAGCAGCCGGACTAGCGGATCCTACAATGAGCAGTTCTTC	CASSRTSGSYNEQFF	.	TRBJ2-1	15	TRBV9	TRBD2
TGCGCCAGCAGCTTGGAGTGGACTAGACACGACGAGCAGTACTTC	CASSLEWTRHDEQYF	.	TRBJ2-7	15	TRBV5-1	TRBD2
TGTGCCAGCAGCCAAGATCAGGAAGGTCTTGTCGGTCAGCCCCAGCATTTT	CASSQDQEGLVGQPQHF	once	TRBJ1-5	17	TRBV14	.
TGTGCCACTTGTCGAACGGGCAATCAGCCCCAGCATTTT	CATCRTGNQPQHF	once	TRBJ1-5	13	TRBV2	.
TGTGCCAGCAGTTACTTCCTAGCGAGTAGCACAGATACGCAGTATTTT	CASSYFLASSTDTQYF	.	TRBJ2-3	16	TRBV6-5	.
TGTGCCAGCAGCTCGGGTCACACGGAGACCCAGTACTTC	CASSSGHTETQYF	.	TRBJ2-5	13	TRBV7-3	.
TGCGCCAGCAGCCCCACCCTTAACACTGAAGCTTTCTTT	CASSPTLNTEAFF	.	TRBJ1-1	13	TRBV5-1	.
TGTGCCAGCAGTTTAGAACAGGGGTTCGGAGAGACCCAGTACTTC	CASSLEQGFGETQYF	.	TRBJ2-5	15	TRBV28	TRBD1
TGTGCCAGCAGTGTAGGAGGTGCACGACAAGAGACCCAGTACTTC	CASSVGGARQETQYF	.	TRBJ2-5	15	TRBV6-4	.
TGTGCCAGCAGTCTCCAGACAGACACCGGGGAGCTGTTTTTT	CASSLQTDTGELFF	.	TRBJ2-2	14	TRBV27	.
TGTGCCAGCAGCTTCCCGACAGGGGTGGTGGAGACCCAGTACTTC	CASSFPTGVVETQYF	.	TRBJ2-5	15	TRBV7-9	TRBD1
TGTGCCAGCAGTGTGGGGAACAGGAGACAAGAGACCCAGTACTTC	CASSVGNRRQETQYF	.	TRBJ2-5	15	TRBV25-1	.
TGTGCCAGCCTACTCCTAGCACCGAATTACAATGAGCAGTTCTTC	CASLLLAPNYNEQFF	once	TRBJ2-1	15	TRBV6-4	.
TGTGCCAGCAGCCCAGAGACAGGGGGCGGGACAGATACGCAGTATTTT	CASSPETGGGTDTQYF	.	TRBJ2-3	16	TRBV14	TRBD1
TGTGCCAGCAGGGGTGAAACAAACAATGAGCAGTTCTTC	CASRGETNNEQFF	once	TRBJ2-1	13	TRBV25-1	.
TGTGCCACCTTAATGGGAGGGGCTATTGATAAACAAGAGACCCAGTACTTC	CATLMGGAIDKQETQYF	.	TRBJ2-5	17	TRBV7-9	TRBD2
TGTGCCAGCAGCTTAGCCCAGACCTATGGCTACACCTTC	CASSLAQTYGYTF	.	TRBJ1-2	13	TRBV7-9	.
TGTGCCAGCAGCTTAAGGACAGTTGGAAACTATGGCTACACCTTC	CASSLRTVGNYGYTF	.	TRBJ1-2	15	TRBV13	.
TGTGCCAGCAGCTTTAACAGCGGGAGAGAGGTTGAGCAGTTCTTC	CASSFNSGREVEQFF	.	TRBJ2-1	15	TRBV9	TRBD2
TGTGCCACCAGCAGAGAAAGGGGAGGGGGCACCGGGGAGCTGTTTTTT	CATSRERGGGTGELFF	.	TRBJ2-2	16	TRBV15	.
TGTGCCAGCAGCGACCTCTACGAGCAGTACTTC	CASSDLYEQYF	once	TRBJ2-7	11	TRBV25-1	.
TGTGCCAGCAGTTCCCCAGCGGGAGGGACAGATACGCAGTATTTT	CASSSPAGGTDTQYF	.	TRBJ2-3	15	TRBV28	TRBD2
TGTGCCAGCTCACCAAACATTAGGAATGAGCAGTTCTTC	CASSPNIRNEQFF	.	TRBJ2-1	13	TRBV18	.
TGTGCCAGCAGTAACAGGGGGCGGGATGGCTACACCTTC	CASSNRGRDGYTF	once	TRBJ1-2	13	TRBV28	TRBD1
TGTGCCAGCAGCCCCCCGATGGGACAGGGATACGAGCAGTACTTC	CASSPPMGQGYEQYF	.	TRBJ2-7	15	TRBV5-4	TRBD1
TGTGCCAGCAACGGGCTCAATCAGCCCCAGCATTTT	CASNGLNQPQHF	.	TRBJ1-5	12	TRBV6-1	.
TGTGCCAGCAGTCCTCCGGGACAGGGGGCTCAGACTGAACAGTTCTTC	CASSPPGQGAQTEQFF	.	TRBJ2-1	16	TRBV25-1	TRBD1
TGTGCCATCAGGCCCGACACAGATACGCAGTATTTT	CAIRPDTDTQYF	.	TRBJ2-3	12	TRBV10-3	.
TGTGCCAGCGGAACAGGGGCGGTCACTGAAGCTTTCTTT	CASGTGAVTEAFF	.	TRBJ1-1	13	TRBV28	TRBD1
TGTGCCAGCAGCGGAAGACAGGGTGTGAACACTGAAGCTTTCTTT	CASSGRQGVNTEAFF	.	TRBJ1-1	15	TRBV5-4	TRBD1
TGTGCCAGCAGTTACGGACAGGCGGCCGCTGAAGCTTTCTTT	CASSYGQAAAEAFF	.	TRBJ1-1	14	TRBV6-5	TRBD1
TGTGCCAGCAGTGGGTACTGGACTTCCTACGAGCAGTACTTC	CASSGYWTSYEQYF	.	TRBJ2-7	14	TRBV25-1	.
TGTGCCACCAGCAGAGAGGAGGGATTCGGCTACACCTTC	CATSREEGFGYTF	.	TRBJ1-2	13	TRBV15	.
TGTGCCAGCAGTGACAGGGGCAATCAGCCCCAGCATTTT	CASSDRGNQPQHF	.	TRBJ1-5	13	TRBV11-2	TRBD1
TGTGCCACCAGCAGAGATAAGGCCAGGACCCAGTACTTC	CATSRDKARTQYF	.	TRBJ2-5	13	TRBV15	.
TGTGCCAGCAGTTTAAGTCCAGGTTACTACGAGCAGTACTTC	CASSLSPGYYEQYF	.	TRBJ2-7	14	TRBV28	.
TGTGCCATCAAAGAGGATTCCTACGAGCAGTACTTC	CAIKEDSYEQYF	.	TRBJ2-7	12	TRBV10-3	.
TGTGCCAGCAGTACGGGACCGAAGAACTATGGCTACACCTTC	CASSTGPKNYGYTF	.	TRBJ1-2	14	TRBV6-1	.
TGTGCCAGTAGTATAGGACAGAGCACCGGGGAGCTGTTTTTT	CASSIGQSTGELFF	.	TRBJ2-2	14	TRBV19	.
TGTGCCAGCTCACTAGAGGGGACTAGCGGGAGTAACAATGAGCAGTTCTTC	CASSLEGTSGSNNEQFF	.	TRBJ2-1	17	TRBV18	TRBD2
TGTGCCAGCAGCTTAGATATGGGCCAAGGCTACAATGAGCAGTTCTTC	CASSLDMGQGYNEQFF	.	TRBJ2-1	16	TRBV11-3	.
TGTGCCAGCAGCTTATTCAGCGGGACCGCCGGTGAGCAGTTCTTC	CASSLFSGTAGEQFF	.	TRBJ2-1	15	TRBV5-4	TRBD2
TGCGCCAGCAGACGGACAGGGGGCCGGGGCACCGGGGAGCTGTTTTTT	CASRRTGGRGTGELFF	.	TRBJ2-2	16	TRBV10-2	TRBD1
TGTGCCAGCAGCTCCGCGCTAGCGGGGATTCCGGTAGGCAAAAACATTCAGTACTTC	CASSSALAGIPVGKNIQYF	.	TRBJ2-4	19	TRBV7-9	TRBD2
TGTGCCAGCAGCTTAGCGACCAACTACGAGCAGTACTTC	CASSLATNYEQYF	.	TRBJ2-7	13	TRBV7-2	.